A selection of T cell receptor beta chains follows, all from one sample in a study of early T cells in non-severe SARS-CoV-2 infection. One entry per CDR3 protein, called by TCRdb with MiXCR from the 5' RACE reads. The sample lists around 80,000 distinct CDR3 sequences, 8.5% to 12% occurring once. This material consisted of whole blood, taken at baseline. The receptors come from an adult who was a healthcare worker with PCR-confirmed SARS-CoV-2 infection or an uninfected control (not recorded which). The CDR3 runs from the conserved cysteine through the conserved F or W. The order of the fields is J gene, clone size, D gene, V gene, CDR3 DNA, CDR3 protein. The D gene is left open where the match is weak. Not every row has a clone size; where given, it reads once, few, many or a size class.

j_gene: TRBJ1-2; abundance: .; d_gene: .; v_gene: TRBV27; CDR3nt: TGTGCCAGCAGTTTACGGGGGTCCCATGGCTACACCTTC; CDR3aa: CASSLRGSHGYTF
j_gene: TRBJ1-1; abundance: .; d_gene: .; v_gene: TRBV7-9; CDR3nt: TGTGCCAGCAGCTTAGAGTCTCGCACTGAAGCTTTCTTT; CDR3aa: CASSLESRTEAFF
j_gene: TRBJ2-7; abundance: .; d_gene: TRBD2; v_gene: TRBV7-2; CDR3nt: TGTGCCAGCAGCTTAGGGCAGCTAGCGGGAGCAGTTGCCTACGAGCAGTACTTC; CDR3aa: CASSLGQLAGAVAYEQYF
j_gene: TRBJ2-3; abundance: few; d_gene: TRBD1; v_gene: TRBV7-2; CDR3nt: TGTGCCAGCAGCCGGACAGGGGGCGGGGGAGATACGCAGTATTTT; CDR3aa: CASSRTGGGGDTQYF
j_gene: TRBJ2-1; abundance: many; d_gene: TRBD2; v_gene: TRBV3-1; CDR3nt: TGTGCCAGCAGCCCCCGACTAGCGGGGAGGAGCTCCTACAATGAGCAGTTCTTC; CDR3aa: CASSPRLAGRSSYNEQFF
j_gene: TRBJ2-5; abundance: few; d_gene: .; v_gene: TRBV11-2; CDR3nt: TGTGCCAGCAGCTTAAGGGGCCGGAGGGAGACCCAGTACTTC; CDR3aa: CASSLRGRRETQYF
j_gene: TRBJ2-1; abundance: many; d_gene: .; v_gene: TRBV5-1; CDR3nt: TGCGCCAGCAGCTTGGGGGGCGCGCGAGCGCAAGAAAACAATGAGCAGTTCTTC; CDR3aa: CASSLGGARAQENNEQFF
j_gene: TRBJ2-5; abundance: few; d_gene: TRBD1; v_gene: TRBV18; CDR3nt: TGTGCCAGCTCACCGGACAGGCTAGAGACCCAGTACTTC; CDR3aa: CASSPDRLETQYF
j_gene: TRBJ2-7; abundance: .; d_gene: TRBD1; v_gene: TRBV28; CDR3nt: TGTGCCAGCAGAGGCGCCGGGACAGGGAGCTACGAGCAGTACTTC; CDR3aa: CASRGAGTGSYEQYF
j_gene: TRBJ2-1; abundance: few; d_gene: .; v_gene: TRBV7-6; CDR3nt: TGTGCCAGCAGCTTGGCACCGGGGAATGAGCAGTTCTTC; CDR3aa: CASSLAPGNEQFF
j_gene: TRBJ2-4; abundance: .; d_gene: .; v_gene: TRBV4-1; CDR3nt: TGCGCCAGCAGCCAAAGACAGTCGTCAAACATTCAGTACTTC; CDR3aa: CASSQRQSSNIQYF
j_gene: TRBJ2-7; abundance: .; d_gene: .; v_gene: TRBV28; CDR3nt: TGTGCCAGCAGCCCCCTGGGGACAAAATATATTGAGTACTTC; CDR3aa: CASSPLGTKYIEYF
j_gene: TRBJ2-3; abundance: few; d_gene: TRBD2; v_gene: TRBV24-1; CDR3nt: TGTGCCACCAGGACTAGCGGGGTCGGACCCGGAAGGACAGATACGCAGTATTTT; CDR3aa: CATRTSGVGPGRTDTQYF
j_gene: TRBJ1-5; abundance: many; d_gene: TRBD1; v_gene: TRBV7-2; CDR3nt: TGTGCCAGCAGCCTCCAGGACAGGGGGGAACAGCCCCAGCATTTT; CDR3aa: CASSLQDRGEQPQHF
j_gene: TRBJ1-5; abundance: .; d_gene: .; v_gene: TRBV20-1; CDR3nt: TGCAGTGCTAGGGGACACAATAATCAGCCCCAGCATTTT; CDR3aa: CSARGHNNQPQHF
j_gene: TRBJ2-1; abundance: many; d_gene: TRBD1; v_gene: TRBV9; CDR3nt: TGTGCCAGCAGCCCCGAAGACAGGGGCGATGAGCAGTTCTTC; CDR3aa: CASSPEDRGDEQFF
j_gene: TRBJ2-2; abundance: few; d_gene: .; v_gene: TRBV18; CDR3nt: TGTGCCAGCTCACCGTTGACGGACCCAAACACCGGGGAGCTGTTTTTT; CDR3aa: CASSPLTDPNTGELFF
j_gene: TRBJ2-1; abundance: many; d_gene: .; v_gene: TRBV20-1; CDR3nt: TGCAGTACCCGGGGGAGCTCCTACAATGAGCAGTTCTTC; CDR3aa: CSTRGSSYNEQFF
j_gene: TRBJ2-4; abundance: .; d_gene: .; v_gene: TRBV4-1; CDR3nt: TGCGCCACCTCGGGACGTAGCAAAAACATTCAGTACTTC; CDR3aa: CATSGRSKNIQYF
j_gene: TRBJ1-4; abundance: many; d_gene: .; v_gene: TRBV19; CDR3nt: TGTGCCAGTAGTACCCCCGGGTCAACTGAAAAACTGTTTTTT; CDR3aa: CASSTPGSTEKLFF
j_gene: TRBJ2-7; abundance: few; d_gene: .; v_gene: TRBV25-1; CDR3nt: TGTGCCAGCAGTGTGGCTAGCGACTACGAGCAGTACTTC; CDR3aa: CASSVASDYEQYF
j_gene: TRBJ2-7; abundance: few; d_gene: .; v_gene: TRBV20-1; CDR3nt: TGCAGTGCTAGCCCCAGGGGTAAGGCTTACGAGCAGTACTTC; CDR3aa: CSASPRGKAYEQYF
j_gene: TRBJ2-2; abundance: many; d_gene: TRBD1; v_gene: TRBV29-1; CDR3nt: TGCAGCGTTGAAGTCACAGGGGCAGGTGACACCGGGGAGCTGTTTTTT; CDR3aa: CSVEVTGAGDTGELFF
j_gene: TRBJ2-1; abundance: .; d_gene: .; v_gene: TRBV2; CDR3nt: TGTGCCAGCAGTGTAGGCACATTCTCCAATGAGCAGTTCTTC; CDR3aa: CASSVGTFSNEQFF
j_gene: TRBJ1-6; abundance: .; d_gene: .; v_gene: TRBV9; CDR3nt: TGTGCCAGCAGCGTAGGTTCCTATAATTCACCCCTCCACTTT; CDR3aa: CASSVGSYNSPLHF
j_gene: TRBJ2-3; abundance: many; d_gene: .; v_gene: TRBV2; CDR3nt: TGTGCAAAATCCCTCACAGATACGCAGTATTTT; CDR3aa: CAKSLTDTQYF
j_gene: TRBJ1-3; abundance: many; d_gene: .; v_gene: TRBV14; CDR3nt: TGTGCCAGCAGCCAAGGACCCCACTACTCTGGAAACACCATATATTTT; CDR3aa: CASSQGPHYSGNTIYF
j_gene: TRBJ2-5; abundance: .; d_gene: .; v_gene: TRBV20-1; CDR3nt: TGCAGTGCTAGCATTACAGGACCAGGGGAGACCCAGTACTTC; CDR3aa: CSASITGPGETQYF
j_gene: TRBJ2-2; abundance: many; d_gene: TRBD2; v_gene: TRBV15; CDR3nt: TGTGCCACCAGCAGAGACCTACTAGCGGTGAACACCGGGGAGCTGTTTTTT; CDR3aa: CATSRDLLAVNTGELFF
j_gene: TRBJ1-4; abundance: .; d_gene: TRBD1; v_gene: TRBV6-2/TRBV6-3; CDR3nt: TGTGCCAGCAGTTCCATGGGACAGGCAGCTAATGAAAAACTGTTTTTT; CDR3aa: CASSSMGQAANEKLFF
j_gene: TRBJ1-2; abundance: many; d_gene: .; v_gene: TRBV18; CDR3nt: TGTGCCAGCTCACCTGCATTCCTTCGCCAGGGGCCAGACGGCTACACCTTC; CDR3aa: CASSPAFLRQGPDGYTF
j_gene: TRBJ2-5; abundance: many; d_gene: TRBD1; v_gene: TRBV6-5; CDR3nt: TGTGCCAGCAGCCCGAGCCAGGGGGTATCAGAGACCCAGTACTTC; CDR3aa: CASSPSQGVSETQYF
j_gene: TRBJ2-2; abundance: .; d_gene: .; v_gene: TRBV3-1; CDR3nt: TGTGCCAGCAGCCAAGATTTGGGGGACCGACTAACTTCAGGGGAGCTGTTTTTT; CDR3aa: CASSQDLGDRLTSGELFF
j_gene: TRBJ1-1; abundance: many; d_gene: .; v_gene: TRBV27; CDR3nt: TGTGCCAGCAGTCCATTCCCCCGGCTATACACTGAAGCTTTCTTT; CDR3aa: CASSPFPRLYTEAFF
j_gene: TRBJ1-5; abundance: many; d_gene: .; v_gene: TRBV6-1; CDR3nt: TGTGCCAGCAGTGACAGTATAGAGGGCAATCAGCCCCAGCATTTT; CDR3aa: CASSDSIEGNQPQHF
j_gene: TRBJ2-1; abundance: .; d_gene: .; v_gene: TRBV11-2; CDR3nt: TGTGCCAGCAGCTTAACAGCGTGGAATGCCCTCAATGAGCAGTTCTTC; CDR3aa: CASSLTAWNALNEQFF
j_gene: TRBJ1-4; abundance: .; d_gene: .; v_gene: TRBV7-9; CDR3nt: TGTGCCAGCAGCCGCGGGGGAGAGAATGAAAAACTGTTTTTT; CDR3aa: CASSRGGENEKLFF
j_gene: TRBJ2-7; abundance: .; d_gene: .; v_gene: TRBV27; CDR3nt: TGTGCCAGCAGTTCCGTAAACCCCTACGAGCAGTACTTC; CDR3aa: CASSSVNPYEQYF
j_gene: TRBJ2-3; abundance: many; d_gene: TRBD1; v_gene: TRBV20-1; CDR3nt: TGCAGTGCTACAGGATTCGACAGGGCTAGCCCAGATACGCAGTATTTT; CDR3aa: CSATGFDRASPDTQYF
j_gene: TRBJ1-5; abundance: .; d_gene: .; v_gene: TRBV19; CDR3nt: TGTGCCAGTAGTTCGACAGGAGAGAATCAGCCCCAGCATTTT; CDR3aa: CASSSTGENQPQHF
j_gene: TRBJ2-7; abundance: .; d_gene: .; v_gene: TRBV5-1; CDR3nt: TGCGCCAGCAGGTCCGCAGCCCTCTCCTACGAGCAGTACTTC; CDR3aa: CASRSAALSYEQYF
j_gene: TRBJ2-1; abundance: .; d_gene: TRBD2; v_gene: TRBV28; CDR3nt: TGTGCCAGCAGTTCCCCATTGGCGGGAGGGGATGAGCAGTTCTTC; CDR3aa: CASSSPLAGGDEQFF
j_gene: TRBJ2-1; abundance: many; d_gene: .; v_gene: TRBV11-2; CDR3nt: TGTGCCAGCAGCTTAGGACCGGCCAATGAGCAGTTCTTC; CDR3aa: CASSLGPANEQFF